Described below is a single T cell receptor beta chain sequence and its context. Its target is not known. The use of a sample-barcoded 5' primer and a J-beta primer mix characterized a second PCR of roughly 6 to 12 cycles. TCRdb recomputed calls from the 5' RACE reads with MiXCR, one row per CDR3 protein. This sample has some 900,000 distinct CDR3 sequences, with 48% found just once. This sample was taken from a study of blood T cells in healthy people across ages. Study-wide points: The study could not conclusively compare naive and antigen-experienced cells, given its unsorted PBMCs.

From germline, CDR1 is SGHRS and CDR2 YFSETQ. Between the trimmed V and J ends, which lost 7 bases and 0 bases, there was a span of 11 bases. CDR3 length equals 13 residues. This receptor was identified in a man aged 25-40 years in good health. This sequence joins TRBV5-1 and TRBJ2-7, with D possibly being TRBD1 or TRBD2 (6 bases each). The specimen was blood. The CDR3 bases are TGCGCCAGCGGGGGGCAGGACTCCTACGAGCAGTACTTC. It yields the protein CASGGQDSYEQYF.